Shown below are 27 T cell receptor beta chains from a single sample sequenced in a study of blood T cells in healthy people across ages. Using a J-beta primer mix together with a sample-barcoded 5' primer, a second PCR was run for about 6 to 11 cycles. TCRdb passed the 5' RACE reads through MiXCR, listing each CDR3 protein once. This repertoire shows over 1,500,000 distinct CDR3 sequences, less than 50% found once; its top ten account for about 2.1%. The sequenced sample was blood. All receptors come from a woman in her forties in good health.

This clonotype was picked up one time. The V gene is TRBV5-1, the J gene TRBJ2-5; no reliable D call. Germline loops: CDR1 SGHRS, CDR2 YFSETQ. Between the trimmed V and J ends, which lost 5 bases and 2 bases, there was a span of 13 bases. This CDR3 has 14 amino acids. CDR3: CASRQTGNQETQYF. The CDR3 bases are TGCGCCAGCAGGCAAACCGGCAATCAAGAGACCCAGTACTTC.

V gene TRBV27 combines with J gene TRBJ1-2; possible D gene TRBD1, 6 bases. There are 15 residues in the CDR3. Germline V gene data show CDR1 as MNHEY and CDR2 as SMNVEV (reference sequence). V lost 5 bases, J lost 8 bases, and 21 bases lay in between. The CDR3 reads CASSPHLDLGAGYTF. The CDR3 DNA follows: TGTGCCAGCAGTCCCCATCTAGACTTGGGGGCGGGCTACACCTTC.

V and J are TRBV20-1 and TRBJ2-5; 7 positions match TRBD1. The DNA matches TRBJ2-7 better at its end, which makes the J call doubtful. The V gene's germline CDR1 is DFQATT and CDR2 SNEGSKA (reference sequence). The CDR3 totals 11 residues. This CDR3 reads CSARTGREQYF. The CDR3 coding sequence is TGCAGTGCTAGGACAGGGCGCGAGCAGTACTTC.

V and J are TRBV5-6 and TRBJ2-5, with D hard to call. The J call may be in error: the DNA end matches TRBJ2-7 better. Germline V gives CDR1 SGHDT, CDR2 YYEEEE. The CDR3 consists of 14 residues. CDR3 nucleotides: TGTGCCAGCAGCGCTGTTGGACGGAGTGGCGAGCAGTACTTC. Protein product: CASSAVGRSGEQYF.

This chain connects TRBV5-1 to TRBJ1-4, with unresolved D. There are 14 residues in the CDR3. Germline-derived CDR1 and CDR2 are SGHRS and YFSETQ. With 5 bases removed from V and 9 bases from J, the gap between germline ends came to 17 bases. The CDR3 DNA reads TGCGCCAGCAGTACCCCGGATCCCCAGAAAAAACTGTTTTTT. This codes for CASSTPDPQKKLFF.

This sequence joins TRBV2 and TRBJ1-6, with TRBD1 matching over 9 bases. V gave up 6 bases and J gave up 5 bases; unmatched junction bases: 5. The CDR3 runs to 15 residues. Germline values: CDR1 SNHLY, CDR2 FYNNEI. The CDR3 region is CASRFDRGDNSPLHF. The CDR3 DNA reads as TGTGCCAGCAGATTTGACAGGGGGGATAATTCACCCCTCCACTTT.

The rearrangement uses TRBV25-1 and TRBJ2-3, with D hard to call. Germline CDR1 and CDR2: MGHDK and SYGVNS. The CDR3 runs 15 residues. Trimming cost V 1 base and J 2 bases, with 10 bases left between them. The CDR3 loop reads CASSESRSSTDTQYF. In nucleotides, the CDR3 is TGTGCCAGCAGTGAATCGAGGAGCTCCACAGATACGCAGTATTTT.

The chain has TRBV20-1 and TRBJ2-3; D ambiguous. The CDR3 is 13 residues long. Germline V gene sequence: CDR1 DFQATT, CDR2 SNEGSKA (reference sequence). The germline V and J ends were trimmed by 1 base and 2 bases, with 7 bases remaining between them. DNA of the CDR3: TGCAGTGCTAGAGTTCCGAACACAGATACGCAGTATTTT. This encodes CSARVPNTDTQYF.

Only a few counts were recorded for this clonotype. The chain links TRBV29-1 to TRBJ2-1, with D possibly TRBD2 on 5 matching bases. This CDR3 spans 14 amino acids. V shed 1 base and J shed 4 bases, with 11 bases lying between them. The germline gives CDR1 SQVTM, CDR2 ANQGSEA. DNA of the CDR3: TGCAGCGTTGAAGCTAGAGGGCCTTACAATGAGCAGTTCTTC. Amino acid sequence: CSVEARGPYNEQFF.

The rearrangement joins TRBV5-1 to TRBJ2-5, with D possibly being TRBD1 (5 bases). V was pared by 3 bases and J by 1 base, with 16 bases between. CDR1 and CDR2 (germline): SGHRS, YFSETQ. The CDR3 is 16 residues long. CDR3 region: CASSSNRDSSQETQYF. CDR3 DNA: TGCGCCAGCAGCTCGAACCGAGACAGTTCCCAAGAGACCCAGTACTTC.

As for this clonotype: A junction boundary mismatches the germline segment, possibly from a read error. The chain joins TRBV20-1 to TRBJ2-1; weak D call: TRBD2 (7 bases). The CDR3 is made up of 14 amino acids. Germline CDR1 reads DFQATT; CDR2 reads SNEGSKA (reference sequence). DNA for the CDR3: TGCGGTGCCCCCCGAGGGGGGGCGTTTGATGAGCAGTTCTTC. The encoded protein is CGAPRGGAFDEQFF.

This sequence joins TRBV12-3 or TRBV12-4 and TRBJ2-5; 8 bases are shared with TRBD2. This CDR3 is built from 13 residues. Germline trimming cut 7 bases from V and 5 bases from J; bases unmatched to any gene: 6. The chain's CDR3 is CASTRRLAETQYF. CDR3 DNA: TGTGCCAGCACCCGTAGACTAGCGGAGACCCAGTACTTC.

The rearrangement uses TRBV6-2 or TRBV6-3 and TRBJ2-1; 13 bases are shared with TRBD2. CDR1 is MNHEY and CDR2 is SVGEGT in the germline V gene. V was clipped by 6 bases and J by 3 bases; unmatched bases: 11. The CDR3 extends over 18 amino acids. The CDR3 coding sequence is TGTGCCAGCAGAACAACCGGGACTAGCGGGGAACACTACAATGAGCAGTTCTTC. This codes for CASRTTGTSGEHYNEQFF.

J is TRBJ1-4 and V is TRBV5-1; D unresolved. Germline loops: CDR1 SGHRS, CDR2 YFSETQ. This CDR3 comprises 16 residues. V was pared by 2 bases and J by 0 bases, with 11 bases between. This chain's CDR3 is CASSLHMAATNEKLFF. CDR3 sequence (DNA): TGCGCCAGCAGCTTACATATGGCTGCAACTAATGAAAAACTGTTTTTT.

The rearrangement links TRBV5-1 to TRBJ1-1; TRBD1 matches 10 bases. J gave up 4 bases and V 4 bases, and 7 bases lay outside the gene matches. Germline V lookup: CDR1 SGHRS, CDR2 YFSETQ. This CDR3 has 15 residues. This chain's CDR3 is CASSPGQGLGTEAFF. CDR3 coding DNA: TGCGCCAGCAGCCCGGGACAGGGGTTGGGCACTGAAGCTTTCTTT.

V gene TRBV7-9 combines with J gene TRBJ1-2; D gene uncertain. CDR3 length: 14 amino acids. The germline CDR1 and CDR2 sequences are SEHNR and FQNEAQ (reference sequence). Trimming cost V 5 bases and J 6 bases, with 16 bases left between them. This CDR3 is CASSPGPQLNGYTF. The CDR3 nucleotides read TGTGCCAGCAGCCCTGGCCCTCAATTGAATGGCTACACCTTC.

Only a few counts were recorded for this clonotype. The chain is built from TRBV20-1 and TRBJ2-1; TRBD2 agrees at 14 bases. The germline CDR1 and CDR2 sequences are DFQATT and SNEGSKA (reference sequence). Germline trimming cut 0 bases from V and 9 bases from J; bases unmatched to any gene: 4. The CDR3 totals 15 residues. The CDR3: CSARDPTSGGAEQFF. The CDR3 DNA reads TGCAGTGCTAGAGATCCGACTAGCGGGGGGGCTGAGCAGTTCTTC.

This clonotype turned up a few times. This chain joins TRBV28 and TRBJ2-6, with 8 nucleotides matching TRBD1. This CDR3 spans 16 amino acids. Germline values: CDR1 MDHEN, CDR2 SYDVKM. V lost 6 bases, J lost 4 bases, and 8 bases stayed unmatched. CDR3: CASSLSGGDGANVLTF. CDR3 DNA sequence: TGTGCCAGCAGCCTCTCAGGGGGCGACGGGGCCAACGTCCTGACTTTC.

The CDR3 loop is CASSQGSRVSSYNSPLHF. The CDR3 nucleotides read TGCGCCAGCAGCCAAGGTTCCCGGGTCAGCTCCTATAATTCACCCCTCCACTTT. The chain couples TRBV4-3 to TRBJ1-6; D is ambiguous. From germline, CDR1 is LGHNA and CDR2 YSLEER. CDR3 length equals 18 residues. V lost 1 base, J lost 0 bases, and 13 bases lay in between.

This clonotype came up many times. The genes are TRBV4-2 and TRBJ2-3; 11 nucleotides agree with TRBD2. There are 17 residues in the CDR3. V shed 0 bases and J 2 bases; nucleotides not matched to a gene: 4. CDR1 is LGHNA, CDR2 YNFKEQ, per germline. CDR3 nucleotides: TGTGCCAGCAGCCAAGATCCGACTAGCGGGAACACAGATACGCAGTATTTT. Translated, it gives CASSQDPTSGNTDTQYF.

In DNA, the CDR3 is TGTGCCAGCAGTCCCTCCCTCCAGGGCTACGAGCAGTACTTC. Its translation is CASSPSLQGYEQYF. The V gene is TRBV12-3 or TRBV12-4, the J gene TRBJ2-7; D possibly corresponds to TRBD1 (5 bases). V was shortened by 5 bases and J by 3 bases, with 14 bases between the two germline ends. The CDR3 has 14 residues.

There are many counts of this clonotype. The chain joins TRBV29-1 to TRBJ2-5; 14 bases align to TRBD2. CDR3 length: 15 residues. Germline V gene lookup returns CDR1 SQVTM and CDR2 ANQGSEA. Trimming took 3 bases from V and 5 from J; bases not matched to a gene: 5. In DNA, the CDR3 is TGCAGCGTTGAGGGGACTAGCGGGGGTGGCGAGACCCAGTACTTC. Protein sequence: CSVEGTSGGGETQYF. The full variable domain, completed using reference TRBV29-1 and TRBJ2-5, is SAVISQKPSRDICQRGTSLTIQCQVDSQVTMMFWYRQQPGQSLTLIATANQGSEATYESGFVIDKFPISRPNLTFSTLTVSNMSPEDSSIYLCSVEGTSGGGETQYFGPGTRLLVL.

CDR3 coding DNA: TGCAGCGTTGGGGAGAGGGCAGACGGCTACACCTTC. Translating it yields CSVGERADGYTF. The chain carries TRBV29-1 and TRBJ1-2; unclear D gene. V was shortened by 4 bases and J by 8 bases, with 14 bases between the two germline ends. CDR1 SQVTM and CDR2 ANQGSEA come from the germline V gene. This CDR3 contains 12 residues.

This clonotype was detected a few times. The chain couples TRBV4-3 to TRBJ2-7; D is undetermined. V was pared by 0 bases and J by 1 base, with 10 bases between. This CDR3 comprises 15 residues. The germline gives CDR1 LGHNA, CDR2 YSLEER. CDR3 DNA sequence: TGCGCCAGCAGCCAAGATAGGCGGCTGTCCTACGAGCAGTACTTC. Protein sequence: CASSQDRRLSYEQYF.

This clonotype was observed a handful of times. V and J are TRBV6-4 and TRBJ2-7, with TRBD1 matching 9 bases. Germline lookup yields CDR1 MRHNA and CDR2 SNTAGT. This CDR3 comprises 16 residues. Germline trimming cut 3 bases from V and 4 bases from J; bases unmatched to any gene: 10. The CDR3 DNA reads TGTGCCAGCAGTGAATCCTTTGGACAGGGGATATACGAGCAGTACTTC. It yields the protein CASSESFGQGIYEQYF.

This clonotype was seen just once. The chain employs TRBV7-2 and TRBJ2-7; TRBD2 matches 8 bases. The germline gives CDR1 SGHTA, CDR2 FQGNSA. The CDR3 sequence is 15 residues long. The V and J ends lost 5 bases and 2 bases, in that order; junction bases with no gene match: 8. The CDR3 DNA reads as TGTGCCAGCAGCCCTAGGACTAGCCGAACCTACGAGCAGTACTTC. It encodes CASSPRTSRTYEQYF.

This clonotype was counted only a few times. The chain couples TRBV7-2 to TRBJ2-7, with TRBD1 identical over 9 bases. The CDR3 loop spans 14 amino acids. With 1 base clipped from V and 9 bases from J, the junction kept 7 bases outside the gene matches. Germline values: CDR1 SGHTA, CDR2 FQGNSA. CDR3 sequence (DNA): TGTGCCAGCAGCTTAGGACAGGGGGTTGGCGGGCAGTACTTC. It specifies CASSLGQGVGGQYF.